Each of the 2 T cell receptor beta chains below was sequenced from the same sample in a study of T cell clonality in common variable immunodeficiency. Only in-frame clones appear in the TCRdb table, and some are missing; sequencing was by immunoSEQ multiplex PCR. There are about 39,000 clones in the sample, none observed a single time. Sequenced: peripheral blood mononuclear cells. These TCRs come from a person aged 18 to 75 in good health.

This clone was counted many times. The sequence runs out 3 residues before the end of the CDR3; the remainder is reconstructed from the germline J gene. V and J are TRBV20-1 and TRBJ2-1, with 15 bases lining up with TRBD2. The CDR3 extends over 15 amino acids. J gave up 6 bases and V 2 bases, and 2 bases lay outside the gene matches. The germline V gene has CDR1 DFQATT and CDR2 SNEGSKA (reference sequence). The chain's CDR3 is CSARSGLAGGNEQFF. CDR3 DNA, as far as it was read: TGCAGTGCTAGATCGGGACTAGCGGGAGGCAATGAG.

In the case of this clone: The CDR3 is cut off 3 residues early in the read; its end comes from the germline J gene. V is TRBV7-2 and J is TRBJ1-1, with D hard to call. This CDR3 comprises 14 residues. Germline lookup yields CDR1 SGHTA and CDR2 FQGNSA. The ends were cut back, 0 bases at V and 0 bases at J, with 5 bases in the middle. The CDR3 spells CASSLAVMNTEAFF. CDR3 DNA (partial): TGTGCCAGCAGCTTAGCTGTCATGAACACTGAA.